This is a list of T cell receptor beta chains from one sample in a study of T cell repertoires in cytomegalovirus infection. A single record per CDR3 protein comes from TCRdb applying MiXCR to the reads. The sample lists over 250,000 distinct CDR3 sequences, 25% occurring once. The specimen sequenced was PBMCs. The receptors shown here come from a human donor in good health (CMV status not recorded). Some clones in this sample may be carry-over from other donors' samples. Each CDR3 is given with its conserved first and last residue. D genes are given only for firm matches. Size values are once, few and many counts, or a class for expanded clones, and some rows have none.

D gene	clone size	V gene	J gene	CDR3 DNA	CDR3 protein
TRBD2	NA	TRBV19	TRBJ2-3	TGTGCCAGCACGGGACTAACTAGCGGAACCACAGATACGCAGTATTTT	CASTGLTSGTTDTQYF
NA	NA	TRBV29-1	TRBJ2-1	TGCAGCGCCGGGAGCCCCCCCTCCTACAATGAGCAGTTCTTC	CSAGSPPSYNEQFF
TRBD1	NA	TRBV7-9	TRBJ1-6	TGTGCCAGCAGCCACAGGGGAAGTACACCCCTCCACTTT	CASSHRGSTPLHF
TRBD2	many	TRBV12-3/TRBV12-4	TRBJ2-7	TGTGCCAGCAGTTTTAGTCGGCGGGAGTTCCACGAGCAGTACTTC	CASSFSRREFHEQYF
TRBD1	NA	TRBV9	TRBJ2-7	TGTGCCAGCAACCCTCACCGACAGGGCCTCTCCTACGAGCAGTACTTC	CASNPHRQGLSYEQYF
TRBD2	NA	TRBV7-3	TRBJ2-1	TGTGCCAGCAGCCCCTTAGCGGGGGCTGCGGGTGAGCAGTTCTTC	CASSPLAGAAGEQFF
NA	NA	TRBV20-1	TRBJ1-2	TGCAGTGCTAGAATTATTAAGGAGTTCACCTTC	CSARIIKEFTF
TRBD1	few	TRBV2	TRBJ2-3	TGTGCCAGCAGCGCCGGGACAGGGGGCACAGATACGCAGTATTTT	CASSAGTGGTDTQYF
NA	few	TRBV18	TRBJ2-5	TGTGCCAGCTCAAGGCCTGAGGGCCAAGAGACCCAGTACTTC	CASSRPEGQETQYF
NA	NA	TRBV5-4	TRBJ2-7	TGTGCCAGCAGCTTGGGGCTCGGTAGGGGGAGCTCCTACGAGCAGTACTTC	CASSLGLGRGSSYEQYF
TRBD2	many	TRBV7-2	TRBJ2-1	TGTGCCAGCAGCTTACTAGCGGGGCTGTACAATGAGCAGTTCTTC	CASSLLAGLYNEQFF
TRBD2	NA	TRBV20-1	TRBJ2-3	TGCAGTGGTTCTAGCGGGGGAAGCGGTACGCAGTATTTT	CSGSSGGSGTQYF
NA	many	TRBV7-2	TRBJ1-6	TGTGCCAGCACCCTAAATGTTGTGGATTCACCCCTCCACTTT	CASTLNVVDSPLHF
NA	many	TRBV7-6	TRBJ2-1	TGTGCCAGCAGCTTCGACGGATCCTACAATGAGCAGTTCTTC	CASSFDGSYNEQFF
NA	NA	TRBV11-2	TRBJ2-1	TGTGCCAGCAGCTTAGATAGGGGGGGTGACAGGAATGAGCAGTTCTTC	CASSLDRGGDRNEQFF
TRBD1	few	TRBV20-1	TRBJ2-3	TGCAGTGCCGCACACCGGGACAGGGGACTGGATACGCAGTATTTT	CSAAHRDRGLDTQYF
NA	few	TRBV4-2	TRBJ1-3	TGTGCCAGCAGCCAAGTGGCGACTCTCGGAAACACCATATATTTT	CASSQVATLGNTIYF
TRBD2	many	TRBV5-4	TRBJ2-5	TGTGCCAGCAGCTTCGGACTAGCGGGAGCTCAAGAGACCCAGTACTTC	CASSFGLAGAQETQYF
TRBD2	many	TRBV7-2	TRBJ2-1	TGTGCCAGCAGCTTAGACTTTACCATAAGCGGGAGGGATGAGCAGTTCTTC	CASSLDFTISGRDEQFF